What follows are 26 T cell receptor beta chains derived from one specimen sequenced in a study of early T cells in non-severe SARS-CoV-2 infection. Using its own MiXCR run on the 5' RACE reads, TCRdb lists one record per CDR3 protein. The repertoire consists of 25,000 to 35,000 distinct CDR3 sequences, with roughly 5.4% occurring once and the leading ten covering approximately 3.5%. Material for sequencing was whole blood. These receptors came from an adult who was a healthcare worker with PCR-confirmed SARS-CoV-2 infection or an uninfected control (not recorded which).

This clonotype was seen ten or more times. The V gene is TRBV7-9, the J gene TRBJ1-2; TRBD1 might be the D (6 bases). CDR1 is SEHNR and CDR2 is FQNEAQ in the germline V gene (reference sequence). The CDR3 is 16 amino acids. Trimming removed 4 bases from V and 0 bases from J, with 15 bases in between. The CDR3, as DNA: TGTGCCAGCAGCTACAGGGAGGGGGACCCTAACTATGGCTACACCTTC. Translating gives CASSYREGDPNYGYTF.

In its sample, this clonotype was seen many times. The chain is built from TRBV11-2 and TRBJ2-3; TRBD1 agrees at 9 bases. Germline-derived CDR1 and CDR2 are SGHAT and FQNNGV. V trimming: 4 bases; J trimming: 6 bases; junction bases outside the gene matches: 11. This CDR3 comprises 16 residues. CDR3 in DNA: TGTGCCAGCAGCTCTACCCGGGACAGGGCTTTCGATACGCAGTATTTT. Translating gives CASSSTRDRAFDTQYF.

Ten or more counts support this clonotype. The chain couples TRBV11-2 to TRBJ2-7; D unresolved. The germline V gene encodes CDR1 SGHAT and CDR2 FQNNGV. This CDR3 region has 11 residues. Trimming pared 5 bases from V and 4 bases from J, leaving 6 bases between. The CDR3 loop is CASSITYEQYF. In DNA, the CDR3 is TGTGCCAGCAGCATCACGTACGAGCAGTACTTC.

This clonotype came up many times. The chain couples TRBV2 to TRBJ2-6, with D possibly being TRBD2 (5 bases). Per germline, CDR1 SNHLY and CDR2 FYNNEI. V lost 8 bases to trimming and J lost 2 bases, with 19 bases between them. The CDR3 contains 17 residues. CDR3 DNA sequence: TGTGCCAGCTTCACCCCACGGGGTTTTACTGGGGCCAACGTCCTGACTTTC. Its translation is CASFTPRGFTGANVLTF. Full variable domain (rest looked up from reference TRBV2 and TRBJ2-6): EPEVTQTPSHQVTQMGQEVILRCVPISNHLYFYWYRQILGQKVEFLVSFYNNEISEKSEIFDDQFSVERPDGSNFTLKIRSTKLEDSAMYFCASFTPRGFTGANVLTFGAGSRLTVL.

This clonotype appeared many times. The junction differs from germline at one of its ends, possibly a read error. J is TRBJ2-2 and V is TRBV18; TRBD1 might be the D (5 bases). CDR1 is KGHSH and CDR2 is LQKENI in the germline V gene. This CDR3 is built from 16 residues. CDR3 amino acids: CASAPPRTRRTGELFF. Written as DNA, the CDR3 is TGTGCCAGCGCACCCCCCAGGACACGGAGAACCGGGGAGCTGTTTTTT. Full variable domain (outside the CDR3, taken from reference TRBV18 and TRBJ2-2): NAGVMQNPRHLVRRRGQEARLRCSPMKGHSHVYWYRQLPEEGLKFMVYLQKENIIDESGMPKERFSAEFPKEGPSILRIQQVVRGDSAAYFCASAPPRTRRTGELFFGEGSRLTVL.

The genes are TRBV6-1 and TRBJ2-3, with no clear D. Germline CDR1 reads MNHNS; CDR2 reads SASEGT. This CDR3 is 14 amino acids long. The V end lost 10 bases, the J end lost 2 bases, and 16 bases lay between the germline ends. The CDR3 coding sequence is TGTGCCACCCGGGTAGTGGGGATCACAGATACGCAGTATTTT. Encoded protein: CATRVVGITDTQYF.

V usage is TRBV6-2 or TRBV6-3 and J usage is TRBJ2-1; D gene uncertain. V dropped 4 bases and J dropped 10 bases, with 11 bases sitting between them. The CDR3 runs to 12 residues. Germline CDR1 and CDR2: MNHEY and SVGEGT. The CDR3 is CASSSLPWEQFF. For the CDR3, the DNA is TGTGCCAGCAGTTCTCTTCCATGGGAGCAGTTCTTC.

This clonotype was seen only a few times. The chain is built from TRBV10-2 and TRBJ2-1, with 10 bases identical to TRBD2. The germline V gene has CDR1 WSHSY and CDR2 SAAADI. The CDR3 is 13 residues long. V shed 3 bases and J 10 bases; nucleotides not matched to a gene: 3. CDR3 sequence reads: CASSELAGQEQFF. CDR3 coding DNA: TGCGCCAGCAGTGAACTAGCGGGACAAGAGCAGTTCTTC.

This clonotype was found many times. This chain connects TRBV6-1 to TRBJ1-5; 7 nucleotides align to TRBD1. The CDR3 runs to 15 residues. Germline assignment: CDR1 MNHNS and CDR2 SASEGT. V lost 7 bases, J lost 4 bases, and 10 bases stayed unmatched. For the CDR3, the DNA is TGTGCCAGCATTCGGACCGGGACAGCGAATCAGCCCCAGCATTTT. This encodes CASIRTGTANQPQHF.

The rearrangement uses TRBV7-9 and TRBJ2-1; TRBD1 matches 9 bases. The germline CDR1 and CDR2 sequences are SEHNR and FQNEAQ (reference sequence). J gave up 2 bases and V 4 bases, and 3 bases lay outside the gene matches. The CDR3 covers 15 residues. The CDR3 loop reads CASSSGQGTYNEQFF. The CDR3 DNA follows: TGTGCCAGCAGCTCCGGACAGGGGACCTACAATGAGCAGTTCTTC.

This clonotype was found a few times. The genes are TRBV5-4 and TRBJ2-5; no firm D call. CDR1 SGHNT and CDR2 YYREEE come from the germline V gene (reference sequence). The V end lost 1 base, the J end lost 0 bases, and 7 bases lay between the germline ends. The CDR3 loop spans 14 amino acids. The CDR3: CASSLSAYQETQYF. The CDR3 bases are TGTGCCAGCAGCTTGTCGGCTTACCAAGAGACCCAGTACTTC.

Within the sample, this clonotype is medium-sized (0.01 to 0.1%). This chain uses TRBV7-9 with TRBJ1-1; D uncertain. The CDR3 is 12 amino acids. The V and J ends lost 5 bases and 14 bases respectively, with 18 bases between them. The germline gives CDR1 SEHNR, CDR2 FQNEAQ (reference sequence). The chain's CDR3 is CASSLLTRRIFF. CDR3 bases: TGTGCCAGCAGCCTCCTGACCCGTAGGATCTTCTTT.

The CDR3: CASSPPEERNYGYTF. CDR3 DNA: TGTGCCAGCTCACCACCGGAGGAGAGGAACTATGGCTACACCTTC. V and J are TRBV18 and TRBJ1-2; D is ambiguous. Germline lookup yields CDR1 KGHSH and CDR2 LQKENI. V lost 0 bases and J 2 bases, leaving 10 bases between the germline ends. This CDR3 comprises 15 residues. Full variable domain (rest looked up from reference TRBV18 and TRBJ1-2): NAGVMQNPRHLVRRRGQEARLRCSPMKGHSHVYWYRQLPEEGLKFMVYLQKENIIDESGMPKERFSAEFPKEGPSILRIQQVVRGDSAAYFCASSPPEERNYGYTFGSGTRLTVV.

The chain has TRBV6-2 or TRBV6-3 and TRBJ1-1, with a weak D call TRBD1 (5 bases). CDR3 length: 14 amino acids. The germline V gene has CDR1 MNHEY and CDR2 SVGEGT. V lost 7 bases and J 0 bases, leaving 12 bases between the germline ends. The CDR3 DNA follows: TGTGCCAGCAAGGGTCAGGGAATGAACACTGAAGCTTTCTTT. Its protein is CASKGQGMNTEAFF.

This chain links TRBV6-1 with TRBJ1-1; TRBD1 matches 7 bases. This CDR3 is 15 amino acids long. The V segment lost 4 bases and the J segment 6 bases; nucleotides outside the gene matches: 11. CDR1 MNHNS and CDR2 SASEGT come from the germline V gene. CDR3 DNA sequence: TGTGCCAGCAGTGGCTGGGGCACAGGGGTACCTGAAGCTTTCTTT. It is translated as CASSGWGTGVPEAFF.

This chain joins TRBV29-1 and TRBJ1-1; 8 nucleotides match TRBD1. Trimming took 3 bases from V and 3 from J; bases not matched to a gene: 6. Germline CDR1 is SQVTM and CDR2 is ANQGSEA. The CDR3 is made up of 14 amino acids. CDR3 coding DNA: TGCAGCGTTGACCGTACAGGGGGTTACACTGAAGCTTTCTTT. Translated: CSVDRTGGYTEAFF.

Many counts were recorded for this clonotype. The V and J genes are TRBV24-1 and TRBJ2-3, with TRBD2 matching over 7 bases. V shed 4 bases, J shed 4 bases, and the junction held 10 bases outside the gene matches. This CDR3 is 16 amino acids long. Looked up from germline, CDR1 is KGHDR and CDR2 is SFDVKD. In DNA form, the CDR3 reads TGTGCCACCAGTGACCCCTCGGCGGGAGCCGCAGATACGCAGTATTTT. As protein: CATSDPSAGAADTQYF.

The chain couples TRBV10-1 to TRBJ2-7; tentative D call: TRBD1 (6 bases). Trimming took 3 bases from V and 5 from J, leaving 20 bases between them. Germline CDR1 WNHNN, CDR2 SYGVQD (reference sequence). The CDR3 contains 16 residues. The CDR3 loop is CASSDHRRTVNHEQYF. For the CDR3, the DNA is TGCGCCAGCAGTGACCACCGCCGGACAGTAAACCACGAGCAGTACTTC.

This clonotype was seen repeatedly, ten times or more. The genes are TRBV18 and TRBJ1-2; the match to TRBD1 covers 7 bases. CDR3 length equals 16 residues. With 4 bases clipped from V and 0 bases from J, the junction kept 8 bases outside the gene matches. CDR1 is KGHSH, CDR2 LQKENI, per germline. The CDR3 sequence is CASSRSQGEANYGYTF. The DNA of the CDR3 is TGTGCCAGCTCACGCTCCCAGGGGGAAGCTAACTATGGCTACACCTTC.

This clonotype was counted a few times. The chain has TRBV7-8 and TRBJ2-3; TRBD2 aligns across 14 bases. CDR3 size: 19 residues. After removal of 6 bases from V and 0 bases from J, the junction contained 11 bases not matched to a gene. Germline CDR1 reads SGHVS; CDR2 reads FQNEAQ. The CDR3 DNA reads TGTGCCAGCAGAGCGGTTCGACTAGCGGGAGGGCCAAGCACAGATACGCAGTATTTT. Residues: CASRAVRLAGGPSTDTQYF.

This clonotype was picked up many times. The J gene is TRBJ2-1, the V gene TRBV29-1; 12 bases map to TRBD1. CDR1 is SQVTM, CDR2 ANQGSEA, per germline. Losses at the gene ends were 2 bases for V and 7 bases for J; bases not matched to a gene: 12. CDR3 length: 17 amino acids. CDR3 DNA sequence: TGCAGCGTTGAACATCCGGGACAGGGGGCGCGTTGGAATGAGCAGTTCTTC. Translating gives CSVEHPGQGARWNEQFF.

V is TRBV25-1 and J is TRBJ1-1, with D possibly TRBD1 on 5 matching bases. The CDR3 has 14 residues. Looked up from germline, CDR1 is MGHDK and CDR2 is SYGVNS. V was cut by 10 bases and J by 5 bases, with 20 bases left in between. The DNA for the CDR3 is TGTGCCACCAGCCCCCAGGGACGGGGGACTGAAGCTTTCTTT. Protein: CATSPQGRGTEAFF.

There are a few counts of this clonotype. The rearrangement uses TRBV20-1 and TRBJ2-7, with D tentatively TRBD1 or TRBD2 (6 bases each). Germline assignment: CDR1 DFQATT and CDR2 SNEGSKA (reference sequence). The V end was cut by 3 bases, the J end by 5 bases, with 11 bases between. The CDR3 runs to 12 residues. CDR3 coding DNA: TGCAGTGCTAGTAGGGGGGAGGACGAGCAGTACTTC. It encodes CSASRGEDEQYF.

This clonotype is deemed medium-sized (0.01 to 0.1%). The rearrangement joins TRBV27 to TRBJ2-3; 7 bases map to TRBD2. Germline values: CDR1 MNHEY, CDR2 SMNVEV (reference sequence). The V segment lost 9 bases and the J segment 0 bases; nucleotides outside the gene matches: 3. The CDR3 spans 13 residues. The DNA of the CDR3 is TGTGCCAGTACTAGCGCAAGCACAGATACGCAGTATTTT. Amino acids: CASTSASTDTQYF.

This clonotype was recorded at least ten times. The chain recombines TRBV7-2 with TRBJ1-2, with D possibly TRBD1 on 6 matching bases. This CDR3 has 15 amino acids. Germline values: CDR1 SGHTA, CDR2 FQGNSA. Trimming shortened V by 4 bases and J by 7 bases, and 19 bases separated the two germline ends. CDR3 residues: CASSYSQGGLSGYTF. CDR3 DNA: TGTGCCAGCAGCTACTCTCAAGGGGGGCTCTCTGGCTACACCTTC.

The CDR3 protein is CASGSERSSYNEQFF. CDR3 in DNA: TGTGCCAGCGGCTCCGAGCGGAGCTCCTACAATGAGCAGTTCTTC. The rearrangement joins TRBV6-9 to TRBJ2-1, with TRBD2 as a possible D gene (5 bases). The germline V gene has CDR1 MNHGY and CDR2 SVAAGI. The CDR3 contains 15 residues. Trimming took off 8 bases at V and 0 bases at J, with 14 bases between the two ends.